The subject of this entry is one T cell receptor beta chain. No cognate antigen has been identified for it. No base-level quality is on record; no much larger clone is a single base apart. Using the deep immunoSEQ assay, TCR CDR3 regions were amplified from genomic DNA by multiplex PCR. Extracted genomic DNA from each cell subset was spread evenly across all wells of several immunoSEQ 96-well plates, with each plate serving as a replicate. Each replicate PCR for sorted subsets received approximately 220 ng genomic DNA, equal to 28,000 or so T cell genomes. The purified libraries were quantified using a Qubit 3.0 fluorometer, sized with a Bioanalyzer 2100, and then quantified again using the KAPA Library Quantification kit. A separate single-read 150-cycle Illumina NextSeq 550 flow cell was used to sequence each immunoSEQ 96-well plate. As for the original processing: Because only junctional sequences without quality scores were contained in the immunoSEQ output, filtering matching that applied to full-length reads could not be performed. Sequences were annotated with PyIR, a Python wrapper for IgBLAST v1.9, using IMGT germline references to assign V/J genes and CDR3. Reads were filtered out if the reads had weak V/J assignments (E-value above 1e-6), no CDR3, stop codons, out-of-frame junctions, or ambiguous translated residues. V3J clonotypes were defined as sequences sharing the same inferred V gene, J gene, and CDR3 amino acid sequence. Percentage overlap between repertoires was calculated by dividing the number of shared unique clonotypes by the size of the smaller repertoire. Three approaches were used to assess repertoire richness: RTK rarefaction, the Chao1 estimator, and Recon v2.1 estimates of unobserved clonotypes. OLGA was used to compute generation probabilities for all TCRbeta clonotypes that the gDNA method yielded from several donors. TCRdb took over this immuneACCESS table, retaining in-frame rearrangements with V and J assigned. Such tables are incomplete; in checked studies, under half of the missing clones stem from an unresolved V gene, and the remainder is unexplained. D and trimming come from the DNA, and the V and J calls and clone size come from that table. For this sample there are roughly 2,300,000 clones; 85% to 95% appear just once. About 0.36% of the sample lies in the top ten.

This sample is drawn from a study of shared clonotypes between healthy human individuals (TCRdb year 2020). Some background on the complete study: The cohort included three men and a couple of women between 18 and 49 years of age. For each donor, CD4 naive and CD4 memory were each run on three plates, CD8 naive on two plates, and CD8 memory on one plate. Per donor, leukapheresis produced somewhere between about 0.85 and 8.9 billion PBMCs. Blood TCR repertoires of about five healthy adults were deeply sequenced to estimate repertoire size and the extent of clonotype sharing between individuals. To increase sequencing depth and limit assay-specific biases, different laboratories used diverse techniques to prepare libraries and sequence TCR repertoires.

Donors were healthy HIV-negative adults with no recently reported acute infections or vaccinations. Every donor was a Caucasian adult living in Nashville, Tennessee, USA. CD4+ T cells were enriched through magnetic negative selection, after which naive cells were positively selected on CD45RA and the remaining negative fraction served as the memory subset. After blood collection by leukapheresis, PBMCs were isolated using Ficoll-Histopaque density gradient centrifugation and then cryopreserved in the vapor phase of liquid nitrogen. Purity and quantity of every magnetically sorted T cell population were checked by analytical flow cytometry. Each sorted fraction had its genomic DNA isolated and then quantified by UV absorbance on a Nanodrop 2000c. Overall study outcomes, separate from this receptor: Clonotypes shared by all four sorted-subset donors showed higher generation probabilities than non-shared clonotypes. Rarefaction of sorted-subset datasets indicated incomplete sequencing despite the large sequencing depth. The genetic and exposure-history diversity represented was limited by the small number of donors. Across four donors, about 5% of naive CD4, 3% to 3.5% of naive CD8, 2.3% of memory CD4, and 0.4% of memory CD8 clonotypes were shared. Sampling was restricted to blood, and TCR repertoires in tissues likely differ from the TCR repertoires found in blood. Naive subsets generally had larger estimated clonotype richness than memory subsets did. Pairwise subsampling led to the expectation that sequencing depth would affect the degree of clonotype sharing among donors.

The junction carries 9 bases between V and J, which are trimmed by 8 bases and 0 bases respectively. The germline V gene encodes CDR1 SGDLS and CDR2 YYNGEE. Reading from cysteine to phenylalanine, the CDR3 counts 14 amino acids. Only the CDR3 DNA is retained, 42 bases long and in frame from the first base. The clonotype was recovered from a man younger than 35 in good health. Some clones in this sample may be carry-over from other donors' samples. The sequenced material came from naive CD4+ T cells from PBMCs. What the cell subset or site label conveys for this sample: CD45RA+ positively selected. The sequence joins TRBV9 to TRBJ2-6, with no D gene named confidently. This receptor has the CDR3 CASGLGSGANVLTF. DNA sequence: TGTGCCAGTGGGTTGGGCTCTGGGGCCAACGTCCTGACTTTC.